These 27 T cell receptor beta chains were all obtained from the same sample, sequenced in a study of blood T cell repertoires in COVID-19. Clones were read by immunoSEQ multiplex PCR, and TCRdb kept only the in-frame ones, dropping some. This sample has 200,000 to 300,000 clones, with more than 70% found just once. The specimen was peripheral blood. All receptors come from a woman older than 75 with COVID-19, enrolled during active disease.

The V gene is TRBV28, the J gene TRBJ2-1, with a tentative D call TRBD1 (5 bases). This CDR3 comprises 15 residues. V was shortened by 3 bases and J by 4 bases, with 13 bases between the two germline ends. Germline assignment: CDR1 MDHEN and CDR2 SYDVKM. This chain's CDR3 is CASSLTRQTYNEQFF. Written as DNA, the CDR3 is TGTGCCAGCAGTTTGACGAGACAGACATACAATGAGCAGTTCTTC.

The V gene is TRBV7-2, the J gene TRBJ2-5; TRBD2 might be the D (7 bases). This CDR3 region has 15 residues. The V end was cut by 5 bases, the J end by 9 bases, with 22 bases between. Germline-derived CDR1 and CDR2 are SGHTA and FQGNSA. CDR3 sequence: CASSPAAGASGSQYF. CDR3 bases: TGTGCCAGCAGCCCAGCGGCGGGGGCGAGTGGTTCCCAGTACTTC.

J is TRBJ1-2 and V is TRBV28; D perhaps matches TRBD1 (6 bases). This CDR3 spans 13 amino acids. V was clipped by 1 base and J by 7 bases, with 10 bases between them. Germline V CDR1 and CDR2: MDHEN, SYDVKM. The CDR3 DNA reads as TGTGCCAGCAGTTTATTACAGGGTCGTGGCTACACCTTC. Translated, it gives CASSLLQGRGYTF.

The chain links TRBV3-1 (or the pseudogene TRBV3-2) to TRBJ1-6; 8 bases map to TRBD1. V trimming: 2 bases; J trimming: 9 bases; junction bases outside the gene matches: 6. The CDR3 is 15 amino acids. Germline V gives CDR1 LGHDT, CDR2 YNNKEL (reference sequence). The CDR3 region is CASSQLRQGISPLHF. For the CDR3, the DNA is TGTGCCAGCAGCCAACTCAGACAGGGGATTTCACCCCTCCACTTT.

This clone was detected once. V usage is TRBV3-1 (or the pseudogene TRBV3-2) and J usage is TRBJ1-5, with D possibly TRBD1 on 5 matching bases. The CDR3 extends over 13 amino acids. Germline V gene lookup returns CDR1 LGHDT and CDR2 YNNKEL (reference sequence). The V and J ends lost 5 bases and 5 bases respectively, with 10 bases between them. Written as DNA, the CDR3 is TGTGCCAGCAGCGGGACTCCTGATCAGCCCCAGCATTTT. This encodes CASSGTPDQPQHF.

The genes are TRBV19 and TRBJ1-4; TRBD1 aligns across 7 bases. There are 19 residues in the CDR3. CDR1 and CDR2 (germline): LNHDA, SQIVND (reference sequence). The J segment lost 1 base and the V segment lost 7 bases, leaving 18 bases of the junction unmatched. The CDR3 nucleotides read TGTGCCAGTATGGATAAAAGGGGGCGAGATAGTGAAACTAATGAAAAACTGTTTTTT. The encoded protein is CASMDKRGRDSETNEKLFF.

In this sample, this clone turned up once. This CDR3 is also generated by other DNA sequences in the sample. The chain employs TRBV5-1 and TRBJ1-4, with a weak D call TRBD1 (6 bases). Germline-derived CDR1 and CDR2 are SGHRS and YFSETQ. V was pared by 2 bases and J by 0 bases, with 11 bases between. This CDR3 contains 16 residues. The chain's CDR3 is CASSFGQTTTNEKLFF. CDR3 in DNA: TGCGCCAGCAGCTTTGGACAGACTACAACTAATGAAAAACTGTTTTTT.

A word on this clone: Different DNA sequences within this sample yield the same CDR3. The CDR3 loop is CASSPGLAETQYF. Written as DNA, the CDR3 is TGTGCCAGCTCACCAGGGCTAGCCGAGACCCAGTACTTC. The chain combines TRBV18 with TRBJ2-5, with a weak D call TRBD2 (5 bases). This CDR3 is built from 13 residues. Germline CDR1 reads KGHSH; CDR2 reads LQKENI. V lost 2 bases and J 5 bases, leaving 9 bases between the germline ends.

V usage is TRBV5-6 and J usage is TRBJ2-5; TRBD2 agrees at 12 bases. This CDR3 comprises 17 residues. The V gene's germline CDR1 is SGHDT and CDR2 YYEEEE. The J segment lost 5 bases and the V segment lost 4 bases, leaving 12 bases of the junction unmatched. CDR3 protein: CASSPRTSGARQETQYF. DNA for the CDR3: TGTGCCAGCAGCCCCCGGACTAGCGGGGCCAGGCAGGAGACCCAGTACTTC.

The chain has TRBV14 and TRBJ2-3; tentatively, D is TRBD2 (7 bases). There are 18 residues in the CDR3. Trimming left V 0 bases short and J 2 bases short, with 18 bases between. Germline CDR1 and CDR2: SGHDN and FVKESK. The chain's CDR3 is CASSQDRKGGGFTDTQYF. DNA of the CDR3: TGTGCCAGCAGCCAAGATCGGAAGGGCGGGGGCTTCACAGATACGCAGTATTTT.

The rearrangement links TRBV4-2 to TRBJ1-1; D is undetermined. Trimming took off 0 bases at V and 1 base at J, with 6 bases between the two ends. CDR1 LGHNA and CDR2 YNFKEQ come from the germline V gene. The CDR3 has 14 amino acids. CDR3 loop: CASSQDLGNTEAFF. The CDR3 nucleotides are TGTGCCAGCAGCCAAGATCTCGGGAACACTGAAGCTTTCTTT.

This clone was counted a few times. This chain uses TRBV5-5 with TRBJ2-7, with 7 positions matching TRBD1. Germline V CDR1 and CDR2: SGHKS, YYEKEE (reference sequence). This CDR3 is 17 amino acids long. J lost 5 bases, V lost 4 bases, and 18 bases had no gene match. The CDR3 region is CASSPKNRDRYGHEQYV. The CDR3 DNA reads TGTGCCAGCAGCCCCAAAAACCGGGACAGATATGGACACGAGCAGTACGTC.

CDR3 bases: TGTGCCAGCAGCTTAGTTGGCGGGGGGCCGGAGAATGAGCAGTTCTTC. Residues: CASSLVGGGPENEQFF. The chain joins TRBV7-9 to TRBJ2-1, with 8 bases identical to TRBD2. Germline values: CDR1 SEHNR, CDR2 FQNEAQ (reference sequence). The CDR3 contains 16 residues. Trimming at V came to 1 base and at J to 7 bases, leaving 9 bases not matched to a gene.

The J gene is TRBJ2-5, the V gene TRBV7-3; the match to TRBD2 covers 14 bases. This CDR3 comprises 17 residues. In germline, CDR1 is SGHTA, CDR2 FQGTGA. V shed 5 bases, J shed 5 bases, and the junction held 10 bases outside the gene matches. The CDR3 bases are TGTGCCAGCAGCGACGGACCGACTAGCGGGGGGGTTGAGACCCAGTACTTC. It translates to CASSDGPTSGGVETQYF.

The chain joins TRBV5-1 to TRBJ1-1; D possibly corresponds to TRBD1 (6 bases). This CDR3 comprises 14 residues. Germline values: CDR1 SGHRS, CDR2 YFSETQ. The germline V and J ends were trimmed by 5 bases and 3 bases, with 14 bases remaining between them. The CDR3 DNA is TGCGCCAGCAGAAGGGACACAGGTGACACTGAAGCTTTCTTT. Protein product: CASRRDTGDTEAFF.

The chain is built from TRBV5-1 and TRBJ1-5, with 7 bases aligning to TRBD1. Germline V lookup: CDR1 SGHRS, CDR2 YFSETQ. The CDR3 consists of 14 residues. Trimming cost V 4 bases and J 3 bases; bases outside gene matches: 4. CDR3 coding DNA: TGCGCCAGCAGCACCGGACAGGACAATCAGCCCCAGCATTTT. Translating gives CASSTGQDNQPQHF.

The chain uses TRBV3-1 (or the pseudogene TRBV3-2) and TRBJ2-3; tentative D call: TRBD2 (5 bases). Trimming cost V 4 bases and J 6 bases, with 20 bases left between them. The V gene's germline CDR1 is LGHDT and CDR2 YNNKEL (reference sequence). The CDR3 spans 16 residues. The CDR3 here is CASSLLRTVERDTQYF. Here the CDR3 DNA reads TGTGCCAGCAGCCTCCTCCGGACCGTCGAGCGGGATACGCAGTATTTT.

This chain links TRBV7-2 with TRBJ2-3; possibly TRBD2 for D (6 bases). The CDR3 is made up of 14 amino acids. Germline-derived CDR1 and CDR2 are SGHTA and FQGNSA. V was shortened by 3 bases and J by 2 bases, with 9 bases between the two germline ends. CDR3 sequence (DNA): TGTGCCAGCAGCTTCGGGGGACCCACAGATACGCAGTATTTT. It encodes CASSFGGPTDTQYF.

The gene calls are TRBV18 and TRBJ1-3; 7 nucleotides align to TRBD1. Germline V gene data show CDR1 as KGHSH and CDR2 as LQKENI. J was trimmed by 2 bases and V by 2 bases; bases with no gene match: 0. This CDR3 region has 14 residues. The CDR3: CASSPDRAGNTIYF. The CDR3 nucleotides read TGTGCCAGCTCACCAGACAGGGCTGGAAACACCATATATTTT.

The chain's CDR3 is CSGIWGQPQHF. The CDR3, as DNA: TGCAGTGGCATATGGGGACAACCCCAGCATTTT. This rearrangement joins TRBV20-1 to TRBJ1-5; a possible D gene is TRBD1 (6 bases). The CDR3 runs 11 residues. Deletions cut 7 bases from V and 10 bases from J, with 14 bases between. Germline V lookup: CDR1 DFQATT, CDR2 SNEGSKA (reference sequence).

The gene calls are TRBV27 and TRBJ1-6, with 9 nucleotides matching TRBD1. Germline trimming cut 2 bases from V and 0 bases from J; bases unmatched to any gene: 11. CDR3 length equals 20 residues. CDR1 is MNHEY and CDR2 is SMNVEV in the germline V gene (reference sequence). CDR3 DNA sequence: TGTGCCAGCAGTTTAAAAAGCCCGGGGACAGGGAGCTCCTATAATTCACCCCTCCACTTT. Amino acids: CASSLKSPGTGSSYNSPLHF.

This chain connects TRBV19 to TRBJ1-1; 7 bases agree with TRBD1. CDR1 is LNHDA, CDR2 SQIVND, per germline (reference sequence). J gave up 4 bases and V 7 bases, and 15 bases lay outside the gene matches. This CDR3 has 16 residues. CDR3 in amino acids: CASTIRTGTSGTEAFF. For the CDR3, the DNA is TGTGCCAGTACCATTCGGACAGGTACGTCGGGCACTGAAGCTTTCTTT. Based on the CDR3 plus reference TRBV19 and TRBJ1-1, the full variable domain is DGGITQSPKYLFRKEGQNVTLSCEQNLNHDAMYWYRQDPGQGLRLIYYSQIVNDFQKGDIAEGYSVSREKKESFPLTVTSAQKNPTAFYLCASTIRTGTSGTEAFFGQGTRLTVV.

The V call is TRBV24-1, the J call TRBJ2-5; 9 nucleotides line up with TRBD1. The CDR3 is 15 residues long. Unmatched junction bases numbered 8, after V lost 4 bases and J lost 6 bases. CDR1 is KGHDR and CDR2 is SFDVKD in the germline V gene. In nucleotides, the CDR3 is TGTGCCACCAGTGACCCCCAGGACAGGGGTCAGACCCAGTACTTC. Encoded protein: CATSDPQDRGQTQYF.

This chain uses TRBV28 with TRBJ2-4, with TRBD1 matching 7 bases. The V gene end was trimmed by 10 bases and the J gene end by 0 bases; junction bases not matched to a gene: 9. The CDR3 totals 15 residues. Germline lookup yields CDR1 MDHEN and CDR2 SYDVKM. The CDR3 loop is CATLGQDLAKNIQYF. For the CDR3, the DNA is TGTGCCACCCTAGGACAGGATCTAGCCAAAAACATTCAGTACTTC.

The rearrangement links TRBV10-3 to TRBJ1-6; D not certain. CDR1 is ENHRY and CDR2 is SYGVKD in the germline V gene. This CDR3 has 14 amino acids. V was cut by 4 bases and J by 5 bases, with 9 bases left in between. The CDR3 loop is CAISGNGDNSPLHF. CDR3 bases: TGTGCCATCAGTGGAAACGGTGATAATTCACCCCTCCACTTT.

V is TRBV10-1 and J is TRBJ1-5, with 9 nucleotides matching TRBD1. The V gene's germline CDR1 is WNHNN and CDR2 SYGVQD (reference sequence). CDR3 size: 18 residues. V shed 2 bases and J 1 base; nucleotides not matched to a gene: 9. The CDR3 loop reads CASSERDRVRESNQPQHF. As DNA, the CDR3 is TGCGCCAGCAGTGAGAGGGACAGGGTCCGTGAAAGCAATCAGCCCCAGCATTTT.

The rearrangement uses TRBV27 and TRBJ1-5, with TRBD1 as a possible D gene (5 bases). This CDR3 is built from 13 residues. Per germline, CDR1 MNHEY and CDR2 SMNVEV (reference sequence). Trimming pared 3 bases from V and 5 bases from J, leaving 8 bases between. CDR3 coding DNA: TGTGCCAGCAGTTTCAGGGTGCATCAGCCCCAGCATTTT. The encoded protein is CASSFRVHQPQHF.